This record covers a single T cell receptor (beta chain). This entry comes from a study of T cell responses to AZD1222 COVID-19 vaccine. Germline CDR1 SGHTA, CDR2 FQGNSA. V was pared by 2 bases and J by 7 bases, with 8 bases between. The CDR3 totals 13 residues. This table comes from immunoSEQ multiplex PCR, and its TCRdb copy is limited to in-frame clones, with some not included. The table shows about 67,000 clones, with 80% to 90% occurring only once. This chain links TRBV7-2 with TRBJ2-2; D unclear. This specimen was peripheral blood, taken on day 0 of AZD1222 vaccination. This receptor was obtained from an adult in good health. CDR3 sequence reads: CASSLLLGGELFF. In DNA form, the CDR3 reads TGTGCCAGCAGCTTATTACTCGGCGGGGAGCTGTTTTTT.